The 20 T cell receptor beta chains below all came from one sample that was sequenced in a study of lymphopenia after photon versus proton radiotherapy. Using immunoSEQ multiplex PCR, the repertoire was profiled, and TCRdb retains in-frame clones only, with some absent. The table lists tens of thousands of clones, approximately 93% of them singletons, with just over 0.7% in the top ten. The sequencing here drew on peripheral blood, taken from a patient treated with photon-based radiotherapy. The receptors were gathered from a woman aged 45 to 65 with cholangiocarcinoma.

The rearrangement uses TRBV19 and TRBJ1-5; 8 nucleotides match TRBD1. This CDR3 is built from 13 residues. The ends lost 8 bases at V and 6 bases at J; junction bases unmatched: 6. Germline loops: CDR1 LNHDA, CDR2 SQIVND (reference sequence). In nucleotides, the CDR3 is TGTGCCAGTCGACAGGGGTGGGGTCAGCCCCAGCATTTT. This gives the protein CASRQGWGQPQHF.

V gene TRBV29-1 combines with J gene TRBJ1-2, with no clear D. CDR3 length: 11 amino acids. Trimming took 4 bases from V and 3 from J, leaving 6 bases between them. Germline V gives CDR1 SQVTM, CDR2 ANQGSEA. The CDR3 here is CSVVWDYGYTF. CDR3 DNA: TGCAGCGTTGTATGGGACTATGGCTACACCTTC.

The rearrangement joins TRBV5-4 to TRBJ1-1; 7 bases align to TRBD1. The CDR3 runs 14 residues. From germline, CDR1 is SGHNT and CDR2 YYREEE (reference sequence). J was trimmed by 0 bases and V by 6 bases; bases with no gene match: 5. CDR3 residues: CASNLQGMNTEAFF. CDR3 DNA: TGTGCCAGCAACTTACAGGGGATGAACACTGAAGCTTTCTTT.

In DNA, the CDR3 is TGCGCCAGCAGCCAAGTCAACAGGGACCATGGCTACACCTTC. This sequence encodes CASSQVNRDHGYTF. This sequence joins TRBV4-3 and TRBJ1-2; D might be TRBD1 (6 bases). Germline assignment: CDR1 LGHNA and CDR2 YSLEER. The CDR3 extends over 14 amino acids. Trimming cost V 1 base and J 6 bases, with 12 bases left between them.

The V call is TRBV7-9, the J call TRBJ2-1; 10 bases are a match to TRBD2. The CDR3 covers 16 residues. Germline CDR1 SEHNR, CDR2 FQNEAQ (reference sequence). V shed 4 bases and J 5 bases; nucleotides not matched to a gene: 8. CDR3 loop: CASSSLLAGDDNEQFF. The DNA of the CDR3 is TGTGCCAGCAGCTCCCTGCTAGCGGGGGATGACAATGAGCAGTTCTTC.

V usage is TRBV7-2 and J usage is TRBJ2-1, with 7 bases that match TRBD2. The CDR3 loop spans 15 amino acids. The trim removed 4 bases at V and 0 bases at J, leaving 3 bases unmatched. Germline lookup yields CDR1 SGHTA and CDR2 FQGNSA. The CDR3 sequence: CASSSGLNSYNEQFF. The CDR3, as DNA: TGTGCCAGCAGCTCGGGACTAAACTCCTACAATGAGCAGTTCTTC.

This clone came up once. The chain is built from TRBV6-5 and TRBJ1-2; 7 bases are shared with TRBD1. Germline V gene sequence: CDR1 MNHEY, CDR2 SVGAGI. V dropped 5 bases and J dropped 3; count of bases not matched to a gene: 3. This CDR3 region has 13 residues. In DNA form, the CDR3 reads TGTGCCAGCAGTGGGACAGCATACTATGGCTACACCTTC. It specifies CASSGTAYYGYTF.

This chain uses TRBV11-2 with TRBJ2-7; 8 bases are a match to TRBD1. CDR3 length: 14 residues. Germline trimming cut 4 bases from V and 9 bases from J; bases unmatched to any gene: 11. Germline V gene lookup returns CDR1 SGHAT and CDR2 FQNNGV. The CDR3 reads CASSSGTGAMGQYF. The CDR3 DNA reads as TGTGCCAGCAGCTCCGGGACAGGAGCCATGGGGCAGTACTTC. The whole variable domain, remainder taken from reference TRBV11-2 and TRBJ2-7, is EAGVAQSPRYKIIEKRQSVAFWCNPISGHATLYWYQQILGQGPKLLIQFQNNGVVDDSQLPKDRFSAERLKGVDSTLKIQPAKLEDSAVYLCASSSGTGAMGQYFGPGTRLTVT.

The chain links TRBV7-2 to TRBJ2-3; 9 positions agree with TRBD2. The CDR3 is 15 amino acids. Germline CDR1 reads SGHTA; CDR2 reads FQGNSA. V lost 1 base and J lost 4; bases outside the gene matches: 3. The CDR3 region has the DNA TGTGCCAGCAGCTTAGTGCGGGGGGGCCCAGATACGCAGTATTTT. Protein: CASSLVRGGPDTQYF.

The chain uses TRBV5-4 and TRBJ2-3; tentative D call: TRBD2 (5 bases). Germline V CDR1 and CDR2: SGHNT, YYREEE (reference sequence). Between the trimmed V and J ends, which lost 2 bases and 2 bases, there was a span of 9 bases. The CDR3 contains 14 residues. CDR3 nucleotide sequence: TGTGCCAGCAGCTTCCGGGGAACCACAGATACGCAGTATTTT. Encoded protein: CASSFRGTTDTQYF. The full variable domain, in which reference TRBV5-4 and TRBJ2-3 provide the parts outside the CDR3, is ETGVTQSPTHLIKTRGQQVTLRCSSQSGHNTVSWYQQALGQGPQFIFQYYREEENGRGNFPPRFSGLQFPNYSSELNVNALELDDSALYLCASSFRGTTDTQYFGPGTRLTVL.

In its sample, this clone was seen once. V gene TRBV7-2 combines with J gene TRBJ2-5; 7 bases fit TRBD1. The V gene's germline CDR1 is SGHTA and CDR2 FQGNSA. The CDR3 extends over 14 amino acids. V was pared by 4 bases and J by 1 base, with 3 bases of the junction left unmatched. The CDR3 sequence: CASSYRDSQETQYF. In DNA form, the CDR3 reads TGTGCCAGCAGCTACCGGGACAGCCAAGAGACCCAGTACTTC. The variable domain in full, completed from reference TRBV7-2 and TRBJ2-5, reads GAGVSQSPSNKVTEKGKDVELRCDPISGHTALYWYRQSLGQGLEFLIYFQGNSAPDKSGLPSDRFSAERTGGSVSTLTIQRTQQEDSAVYLCASSYRDSQETQYFGPGTRLLVL.

V usage is TRBV18 and J usage is TRBJ2-1, with D perhaps matching TRBD2 (5 bases). The CDR3 has 15 residues. Deletions cut 2 bases from V and 0 bases from J, with 8 bases between. Per the germline V gene, CDR1 is KGHSH and CDR2 is LQKENI. The CDR3: CASSPRGLSYNEQFF. Written as DNA, the CDR3 is TGTGCCAGCTCACCAAGAGGGCTCTCCTACAATGAGCAGTTCTTC. The full variable domain, rest sourced from reference TRBV18 and TRBJ2-1, is NAGVMQNPRHLVRRRGQEARLRCSPMKGHSHVYWYRQLPEEGLKFMVYLQKENIIDESGMPKERFSAEFPKEGPSILRIQQVVRGDSAAYFCASSPRGLSYNEQFFGPGTRLTVL.

This rearrangement joins TRBV28 to TRBJ1-2; no definite D call. The germline V gene encodes CDR1 MDHEN and CDR2 SYDVKM. This CDR3 has 15 amino acids. Between the trimmed V and J ends, which lost 5 bases and 4 bases, there was a span of 17 bases. CDR3 in DNA: TGTGCCAGCAGTGTTCCTGAGGAGGGTAGCTATGGCTACACCTTC. Its translation is CASSVPEEGSYGYTF.

V usage is TRBV28 and J usage is TRBJ2-7, with 10 bases aligning to TRBD1. Germline CDR1 and CDR2: MDHEN and SYDVKM. V shed 5 bases and J 3 bases; nucleotides not matched to a gene: 7. The CDR3 extends over 15 amino acids. CDR3 sequence (DNA): TGTGCCAGCAGTACAGCCGGGACAGGGGACTACGAGCAGTACTTC. Its translation: CASSTAGTGDYEQYF.

This chain links TRBV13 with TRBJ2-7; D is uncertain. The V gene lost 4 bases and the J gene lost 9 bases, with 19 bases spanning the gap. CDR1 and CDR2 (germline): PRHDT, FYEKMQ (reference sequence). The CDR3 contains 14 residues. The CDR3 bases are TGTGCCAGCAGCTCCCTATTCTCTACGTTAGGGCAGTACTTC. Translation gives CASSSLFSTLGQYF.

This chain uses TRBV29-1 with TRBJ2-3, with 7 bases lining up with TRBD2. The CDR3 has 13 amino acids. The germline V gene encodes CDR1 SQVTM and CDR2 ANQGSEA. Trimming at V came to 5 bases and at J to 0 bases, leaving 2 bases not matched to a gene. CDR3 in DNA: TGCAGCGTTATGGGGGGGAGCACAGATACGCAGTATTTT. It translates to CSVMGGSTDTQYF.

The CDR3 nucleotides are TGTGCCAGCAGCCTCTACAGGGGGCAGGCAGATACGCAGTATTTT. Its protein is CASSLYRGQADTQYF. The J gene is TRBJ2-3, the V gene TRBV7-2; TRBD1 matches at 9 bases. Losses at the gene ends were 5 bases for V and 4 bases for J; bases not matched to a gene: 7. This CDR3 is 15 amino acids long. The V gene's germline CDR1 is SGHTA and CDR2 FQGNSA.

The rearrangement joins TRBV7-2 to TRBJ2-1; 9 bases align to TRBD2. The CDR3 totals 14 residues. Germline CDR1 SGHTA, CDR2 FQGNSA. V shed 2 bases, J shed 9 bases, and the junction held 5 bases outside the gene matches. The CDR3: CASSLRRGGGEQFF. The DNA for the CDR3 is TGTGCCAGCAGCTTAAGGCGGGGGGGCGGTGAGCAGTTCTTC. Combining the CDR3 with reference TRBV7-2 and TRBJ2-1 gives the whole variable domain GAGVSQSPSNKVTEKGKDVELRCDPISGHTALYWYRQSLGQGLEFLIYFQGNSAPDKSGLPSDRFSAERTGGSVSTLTIQRTQQEDSAVYLCASSLRRGGGEQFFGPGTRLTVL.

V and J are TRBV27 and TRBJ2-1; D possibly uses TRBD1 or TRBD2 (5 bases each). CDR1 is MNHEY, CDR2 SMNVEV, per germline (reference sequence). The ends were cut back, 4 bases at V and 12 bases at J, with 22 bases in the middle. CDR3 size: 15 residues. In nucleotides, the CDR3 is TGTGCCAGCAGTTCCGGGCTGGGGACCGTGAAGTTGCAGTTCTTC. Translating gives CASSSGLGTVKLQFF.

This chain links TRBV9 with TRBJ1-4; tentatively, D is TRBD1 (6 bases). Germline CDR1 and CDR2: SGDLS and YYNGEE. V lost 4 bases, J lost 4 bases, and 20 bases lay in between. CDR3 length: 17 residues. The CDR3 region is CASSPTLGGADNEKLFF. CDR3 in DNA: TGTGCCAGCAGCCCTACTTTGGGGGGCGCTGATAATGAAAAACTGTTTTTT.